The present T cell receptor (beta chain) was sequenced within a study of cytomegalovirus exposure and HLA in healthy donors. At the level of the study: Roughly 77 million unique TCRs from HLA-typed donors made up an early data release.

V dropped 9 bases and J dropped 4; count of bases not matched to a gene: 9. The CDR3 sequence is 13 residues long. CDR1 is SNHLY, CDR2 FYNNEI, per germline. On this clone itself: Its target is not known.

Donors had nominal health at sampling but likely had unrecorded immune exposures. Findings of the study overall: A later analysis found most CMV-associated TCR beta chains apparently HLA-restricted. Cytomegalovirus association was assigned to about 150 TCR beta chains.

The study ran its PCR with 60 Vbeta and 13 Jbeta primers. TCRdb keeps only in-frame clones here, not all; method: immunoSEQ multiplex PCR. Of around 150,000 clones listed, around 83% are singletons. V usage is TRBV2 and J usage is TRBJ2-7, with TRBD1 matching 7 bases. The sequence came from a man aged 18-30 years in good health and CMV-seropositive. Material for sequencing was PBMCs. Written as DNA, the CDR3 is TGTGCCAGTACTCAGACAGGGTCTTACGAGCAGTACTTC. It codes for CASTQTGSYEQYF.